The 5 T cell receptor beta chains in this list originate from one sample, sequenced in a study of blood T cell repertoires in COVID-19. Sequenced by immunoSEQ multiplex PCR; TCRdb stores in-frame clones only, minus some. Of more than 400,000 clones in the sample, roughly 87% were seen once. Source material: PBMCs or T cells enriched from blood (not recorded which). All receptors come from a young man who had recovered from COVID-19.

The chain is built from TRBV12-3 or TRBV12-4 and TRBJ2-7, with TRBD1 matching over 9 bases. CDR3 length: 12 residues. V trimming: 6 bases; J trimming: 5 bases; junction bases outside the gene matches: 2. CDR3 DNA: TGTGCCAGCAGCAGGACAGGGGACGAGCAGTACTTC. This codes for CASSRTGDEQYF.

The rearrangement joins TRBV20-1 to TRBJ2-3; D gene uncertain. Germline CDR1 and CDR2: DFQATT and SNEGSKA (reference sequence). The CDR3 spans 14 residues. Trimming removed 3 bases from V and 2 bases from J, with 12 bases in between. CDR3 nucleotides: TGCAGTGCTAGTTCCGGGTTAGTCACAGATACGCAGTATTTT. Amino acids: CSASSGLVTDTQYF.

This clone was seen only once. V gene TRBV7-9 combines with J gene TRBJ2-1, with D perhaps matching TRBD2 (6 bases). The CDR3 consists of 15 residues. Trimming removed 4 bases from V and 4 bases from J, with 14 bases in between. Germline values: CDR1 SEHNR, CDR2 FQNEAQ (reference sequence). CDR3 sequence (DNA): TGTGCCAGCAGCTCACGGACTACCACGTACAATGAGCAGTTCTTC. This encodes CASSSRTTTYNEQFF.

This chain connects TRBV19 to TRBJ1-4, with a weak D call TRBD1 (5 bases). The CDR3 contains 15 residues. Germline CDR1 is LNHDA and CDR2 is SQIVND (reference sequence). V was pared by 3 bases and J by 7 bases, with 15 bases between. The DNA for the CDR3 is TGTGCCAGTAGTATCCTTCAGGGTGGACGTGAAAAACTGTTTTTT. Amino acids: CASSILQGGREKLFF.

The V and J genes are TRBV6-4 and TRBJ2-2; 8 nucleotides line up with TRBD1. The CDR3 sequence is 15 residues long. V dropped 3 bases and J dropped 3; count of bases not matched to a gene: 3. Germline assignment: CDR1 MRHNA and CDR2 SNTAGT. CDR3 DNA sequence: TGTGCCAGCAGTGAACGACAGGGGTACACCGGGGAGCTGTTTTTT. Translated, it gives CASSERQGYTGELFF.